The clone carrying this T cell receptor (beta chain) appeared a single time. The antigen remains unidentified. The study ran its PCR with 60 Vbeta and 13 Jbeta primers. Profiling relied on immunoSEQ multiplex PCR, and the TCRdb table lists in-frame clones only, not all of them. Of some 180,000 clones listed, 76% are singletons. This record comes from a study of cytomegalovirus exposure and HLA in healthy donors. Germline V gene data show CDR1 as SEHNR and CDR2 as FQNEAQ (reference sequence). Deletions cut 5 bases from V and 3 bases from J, with 8 bases between. The CDR3 consists of 12 residues. Points from the study as a whole: Later on, analysis showed that most CMV-associated TCR beta chains appeared to be HLA-restricted. CMV antigen specificity of a few CMV-associated chains was confirmed in vitro. Researchers catalogued 160 or so TCR beta chains as cytomegalovirus-associated.

The chain recombines TRBV7-9 with TRBJ2-7; D is unclear. This TCR came from a young woman in good health and CMV-seropositive. Sequences were obtained from PBMCs. CDR3 DNA sequence: TGTGCCAGCAGCCAAGCCGACTACGAGCAGTACTTC. It encodes CASSQADYEQYF.